This T cell receptor (beta chain) is from a study of radiotherapy plus CTLA-4 blockade in lung cancer. Overall study findings and caveats: Expansion in blood of tumor-derived TCR clones was seen after radiotherapy plus ipilimumab.

In the case of this clone: Its antigen is undetermined.

The germline CDR1 and CDR2 sequences are SGHTA and FQGTGA. This CDR3 spans 12 amino acids. Trimming left V 3 bases short and J 14 bases short, with 11 bases between. The table came from immunoSEQ multiplex PCR; TCRdb's copy has only in-frame clones and leaves some out. Among around 59,000 clones, around 68% were seen once, and the ten largest hold about 8.9%. This receptor was obtained from a human donor with non-small cell lung cancer whose response to radiotherapy plus ipilimumab could not be evaluated. The sequencing here drew on peripheral blood, taken from a patient treated with radiotherapy plus ipilimumab. J is TRBJ1-6 and V is TRBV7-3; D is possibly TRBD1 (6 bases). The CDR3 sequence: CASSLTGETLHF. For the CDR3, the DNA is TGTGCCAGCAGCTTGACAGGAGAAACCCTCCACTTT.